The 9 T cell receptor beta chains given below trace back to one sample, sequenced in a study of tumor-infiltrating lymphocytes in glioblastoma multiforme. TCRB libraries came from RNA via three nested multiplex PCR rounds. From the multiplex PCR reads, TCRdb called clonotypes with MiXCR, one entry per CDR3 protein. The sample yields some 11,000 distinct CDR3 sequences, approximately 71% seen once. The sequencing input was brain tumor tissue. The receptor set was obtained from a male donor with glioblastoma.

This clonotype qualifies as medium-sized. The CDR3, as DNA: TGTGCCAGCAGCTTGGATCCCGGGTTGAACACTGAAGCTTTCTTT. Residues: CASSLDPGLNTEAFF. This chain links TRBV5-4 with TRBJ1-1; D not resolved. V was clipped by 0 bases and J by 0 bases, with 9 bases between them. CDR1 is SGHNT, CDR2 YYREEE, per germline (reference sequence). The CDR3 is 15 residues long.

Worth noting for this clonotype: A clone one base away is much larger, so this may be a read error. This sequence joins TRBV7-3 and TRBJ2-3, with D hard to call. From germline, CDR1 is SGHTA and CDR2 FQGTGA. V was trimmed by 5 bases and J by 0 bases, leaving 3 bases between them. The CDR3 is made up of 12 amino acids. The CDR3 DNA reads as TGTGCCAGCAGCCCTAGCACAGATACGCAGTATTTT. As protein: CASSPSTDTQYF.

The V and J genes are TRBV24-1 and TRBJ2-3; TRBD2 might be the D (6 bases). Trimming left V 3 bases short and J 5 bases short, with 17 bases between. Per the germline V gene, CDR1 is KGHDR and CDR2 is SFDVKD. There are 16 residues in the CDR3. CDR3 in DNA: TGTGCCACCAGTGATAACCCTAACGGGAGAGGAGATACGCAGTATTTT. Its translation: CATSDNPNGRGDTQYF.

The chain has TRBV6-6 and TRBJ2-7; D not certain. This CDR3 spans 14 amino acids. From germline, CDR1 is MNHNY and CDR2 SVGAGI (reference sequence). The V end was cut by 6 bases, the J end by 3 bases, with 15 bases between. Here the CDR3 reads CASSPRQINYEQYF. CDR3 coding DNA: TGTGCCAGCAGCCCTAGGCAGATTAACTACGAGCAGTACTTC.

The chain links TRBV20-1 to TRBJ2-1; 11 bases match TRBD2. The CDR3 is 14 amino acids. The V segment lost 5 bases and the J segment 4 bases; nucleotides outside the gene matches: 4. Germline V gives CDR1 DFQATT, CDR2 SNEGSKA (reference sequence). The CDR3 nucleotides read TGCAGTGCTTCTACTAGCGGGGGATACAATGAGCAGTTCTTC. It codes for CSASTSGGYNEQFF.

With regard to this clonotype: Mismatch with germline at one junction end may stem from a read error. The chain recombines TRBV6-5 with TRBJ2-1, with 8 bases lining up with TRBD2. This CDR3 has 13 residues. The germline V gene has CDR1 MNHEY and CDR2 SVGAGI. The CDR3 region is CARSYSGGDGQFF. The CDR3 coding sequence is TGTGCCCGCAGTTACTCGGGAGGGGATGGGCAGTTCTTC.

CDR3 protein: CASSFRGTNTEAFF. The CDR3 nucleotides read TGTGCCAGCAGCTTCAGGGGGACAAACACTGAAGCTTTCTTT. The V call is TRBV7-2, the J call TRBJ1-1, with 7 bases aligning to TRBD1. Per germline, CDR1 SGHTA and CDR2 FQGNSA. This CDR3 spans 14 amino acids. Trimming cost V 3 bases and J 2 bases; bases outside gene matches: 3.

The genes are TRBV20-1 and TRBJ2-5; D tentatively fits TRBD1 or TRBD2 (5 bases each). This CDR3 comprises 16 residues. V lost 1 base and J 9 bases, leaving 24 bases between the germline ends. Germline V gene data show CDR1 as DFQATT and CDR2 as SNEGSKA (reference sequence). The chain's CDR3 is CSARVPLVGPIQAQYF. CDR3 DNA sequence: TGCAGTGCTAGAGTCCCACTAGTGGGCCCGATACAGGCCCAGTACTTC.

This clonotype was seen more than once but under ten times. Just one base apart from a much larger clone, this may be a read error. This CDR3 is missing its conserved last phenylalanine or tryptophan, likely due to a read error. The V call is TRBV29-1, the J call TRBJ2-5, with 13 nucleotides matching TRBD2. The CDR3 consists of 15 residues. V trimming: 6 bases; J trimming: 5 bases; junction bases outside the gene matches: 9. Looked up from germline, CDR1 is SQVTM and CDR2 is ANQGSEA. The DNA for the CDR3 is TGCAGCGTAGAATCGACTAGCGGGAGGTTGGAGACCCAGTACCTC. Residues: CSVESTSGRLETQYL.